The T cell receptor (beta chain) described here comes from a study of CD8 T cells in ankylosing spondylitis. Regarding the study as a whole: There was a TCR beta motif, made of several highly homologous variants, that appeared characteristic of ankylosing spondylitis blood.

Worth noting for this clonotype: Its antigen is as yet unknown.

TCRdb analysed the 5' RACE reads with MiXCR anew, one entry per CDR3 protein. The sample records roughly 700,000 distinct CDR3 sequences, around 20% being singletons. Germline-derived CDR1 and CDR2 are SGHTA and FQGTGA. This CDR3 has 16 residues. Trimming took 5 bases from V and 5 from J; bases not matched to a gene: 7. Sample: blood, either unsorted or a sorted T cell fraction (not recorded which). The genes are TRBV7-3 and TRBJ2-2; 11 bases fit TRBD2. This sequence originates from a male donor with ankylosing spondylitis. The CDR3 protein is CASSLSGRAGTGELFF. CDR3 nucleotide sequence: TGTGCCAGCAGCCTTAGCGGGAGGGCCGGAACCGGGGAGCTGTTTTTT.